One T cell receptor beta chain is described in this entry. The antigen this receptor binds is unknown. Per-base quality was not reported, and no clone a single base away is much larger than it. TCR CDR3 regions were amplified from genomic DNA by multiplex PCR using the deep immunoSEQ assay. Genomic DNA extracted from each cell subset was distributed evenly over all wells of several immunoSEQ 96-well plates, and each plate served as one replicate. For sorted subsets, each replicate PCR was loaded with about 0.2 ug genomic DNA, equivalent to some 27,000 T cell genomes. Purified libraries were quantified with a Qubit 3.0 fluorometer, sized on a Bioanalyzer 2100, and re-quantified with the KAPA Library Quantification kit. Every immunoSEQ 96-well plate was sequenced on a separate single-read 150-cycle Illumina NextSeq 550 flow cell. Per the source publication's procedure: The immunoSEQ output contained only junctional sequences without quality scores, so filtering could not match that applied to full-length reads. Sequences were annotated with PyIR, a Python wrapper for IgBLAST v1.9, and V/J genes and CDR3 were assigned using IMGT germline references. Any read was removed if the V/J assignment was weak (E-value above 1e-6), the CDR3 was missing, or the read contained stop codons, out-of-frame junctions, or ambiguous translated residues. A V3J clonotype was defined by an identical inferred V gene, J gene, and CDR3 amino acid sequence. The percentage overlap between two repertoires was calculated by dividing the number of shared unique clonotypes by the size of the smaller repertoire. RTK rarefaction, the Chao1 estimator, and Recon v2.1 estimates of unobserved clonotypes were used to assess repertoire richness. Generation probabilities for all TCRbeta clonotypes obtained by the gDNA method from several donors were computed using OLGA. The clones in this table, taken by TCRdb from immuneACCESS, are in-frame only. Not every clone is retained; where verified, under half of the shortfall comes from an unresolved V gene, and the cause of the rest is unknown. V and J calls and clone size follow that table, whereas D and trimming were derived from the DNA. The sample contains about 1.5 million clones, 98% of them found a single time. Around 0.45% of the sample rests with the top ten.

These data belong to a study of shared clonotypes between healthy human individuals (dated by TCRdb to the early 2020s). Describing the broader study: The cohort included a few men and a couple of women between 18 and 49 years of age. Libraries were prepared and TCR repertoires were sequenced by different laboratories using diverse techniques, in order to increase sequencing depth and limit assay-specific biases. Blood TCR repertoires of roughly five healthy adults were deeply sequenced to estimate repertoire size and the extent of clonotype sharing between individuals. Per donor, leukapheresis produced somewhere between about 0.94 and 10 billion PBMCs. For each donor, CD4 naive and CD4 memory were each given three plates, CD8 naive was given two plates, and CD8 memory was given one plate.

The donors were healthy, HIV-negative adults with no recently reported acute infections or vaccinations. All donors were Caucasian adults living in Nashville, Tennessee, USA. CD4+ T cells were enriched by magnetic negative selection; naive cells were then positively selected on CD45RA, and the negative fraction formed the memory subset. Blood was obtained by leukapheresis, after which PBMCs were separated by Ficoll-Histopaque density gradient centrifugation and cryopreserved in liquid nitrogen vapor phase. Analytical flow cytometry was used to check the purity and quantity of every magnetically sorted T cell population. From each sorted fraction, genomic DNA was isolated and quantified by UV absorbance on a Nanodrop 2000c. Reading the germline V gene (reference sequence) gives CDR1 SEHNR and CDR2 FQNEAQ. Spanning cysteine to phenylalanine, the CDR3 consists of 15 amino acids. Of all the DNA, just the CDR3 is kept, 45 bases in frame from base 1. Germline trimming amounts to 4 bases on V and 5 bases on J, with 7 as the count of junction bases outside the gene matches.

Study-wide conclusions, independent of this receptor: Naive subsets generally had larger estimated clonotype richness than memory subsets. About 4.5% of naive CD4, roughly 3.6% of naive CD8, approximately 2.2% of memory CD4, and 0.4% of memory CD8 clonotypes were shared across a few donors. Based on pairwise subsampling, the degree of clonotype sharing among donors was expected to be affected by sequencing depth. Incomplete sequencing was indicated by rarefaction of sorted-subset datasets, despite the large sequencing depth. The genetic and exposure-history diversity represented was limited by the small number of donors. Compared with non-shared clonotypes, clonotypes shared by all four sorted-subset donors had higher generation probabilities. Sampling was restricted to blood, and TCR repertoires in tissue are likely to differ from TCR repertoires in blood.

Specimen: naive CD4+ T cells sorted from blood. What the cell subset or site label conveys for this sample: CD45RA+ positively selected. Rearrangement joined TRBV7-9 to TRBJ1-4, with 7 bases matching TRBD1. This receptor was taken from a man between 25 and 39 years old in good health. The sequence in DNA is TGTGCCAGCAGCTCCATTCACAGGGGCAATGAAAAACTGTTTTTT. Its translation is CASSSIHRGNEKLFF. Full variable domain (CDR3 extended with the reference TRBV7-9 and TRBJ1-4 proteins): DTGVSQNPRHKITKRGQNVTFRCDPISEHNRLYWYRQTLGQGPEFLTYFQNEAQLEKSRLLSDRFSAERPKGSFSTLEIQRTEQGDSAMYLCASSSIHRGNEKLFFGSGTQLSVL.